This paragraph covers one TCR beta chain sequence. The antigen is not known. These data are taken from a study of shared clonotypes between healthy human individuals. Study overall: Plates per donor: three CD4 naive, three CD4 memory, two CD8 naive, one CD8 memory.

Overall study results and limits: About 5% of naive CD4 clonotypes were common to four donors. A reduction in generation probabilities was seen for non-shared clonotypes relative to those shared by all four donors.

Libraries were prepared by immunoSEQ multiplex PCR; TCRdb keeps only in-frame clonotypes and omits some of them. The sample includes about 1.1 million clones, 70% to 80% of them seen just once. Sequencing was done on a sample of memory CD4+ T cells from PBMCs. Sample subset: CD45RA-negative fraction. This sequence was found in a man in his late teens or twenties in good health. Some clones in this sample may be carry-over from other donors' samples.

CDR3 DNA sequence: TGTGCCAGCAGCTGGGGACTAGCGGGAGGGAATGAGCAGTTCTTC. It encodes CASSWGLAGGNEQFF. The chain has TRBV7-9 and TRBJ2-1; 16 positions match TRBD2. V shed 4 bases and J 7 bases; nucleotides not matched to a gene: 1. CDR3 length: 15 amino acids. Germline V gene data show CDR1 as SEHNR and CDR2 as FQNEAQ (reference sequence).